Given below is one T cell receptor (beta chain) in context. This sample was included in a study of blood T cell repertoires in COVID-19. Across the study: COVID-19 samples from acute and convalescent phases originated in the United States, Italy and Spain.

J gave up 8 bases and V 0 bases, and 12 bases lay outside the gene matches. This CDR3 has 17 amino acids. Germline loops: CDR1 LNHNV, CDR2 YYDKDF (reference sequence). Data came from immunoSEQ multiplex PCR; TCRdb stores just in-frame clones and leaves some out. The repertoire has under 200,000 clones, less than 90% of them found once; the top ten carry approximately 7.7%. Recruits, aged roughly 18 to 90 years, lived in about two dozen US areas. The sample consisted of PBMCs or T cells enriched from blood (not recorded which). V usage is TRBV15 and J usage is TRBJ2-1; 8 bases agree with TRBD2. This clonotype was sampled from a woman aged 45-65 years who had recovered from COVID-19. CDR3 sequence: CATSRDLGTRNFHEQFF. The CDR3 region has the DNA TGTGCCACCAGCAGAGATCTCGGGACTAGGAACTTCCATGAGCAGTTCTTC. Drawing the rest from reference TRBV15 and TRBJ2-1, the complete variable domain is DAMVIQNPRYQVTQFGKPVTLSCSQTLNHNVMYWYQQKSSQAPKLLFHYYDKDFNNEADTPDNFQSRRPNTSFCFLDIRSPGLGDTAMYLCATSRDLGTRNFHEQFFGPGTRLTVL.